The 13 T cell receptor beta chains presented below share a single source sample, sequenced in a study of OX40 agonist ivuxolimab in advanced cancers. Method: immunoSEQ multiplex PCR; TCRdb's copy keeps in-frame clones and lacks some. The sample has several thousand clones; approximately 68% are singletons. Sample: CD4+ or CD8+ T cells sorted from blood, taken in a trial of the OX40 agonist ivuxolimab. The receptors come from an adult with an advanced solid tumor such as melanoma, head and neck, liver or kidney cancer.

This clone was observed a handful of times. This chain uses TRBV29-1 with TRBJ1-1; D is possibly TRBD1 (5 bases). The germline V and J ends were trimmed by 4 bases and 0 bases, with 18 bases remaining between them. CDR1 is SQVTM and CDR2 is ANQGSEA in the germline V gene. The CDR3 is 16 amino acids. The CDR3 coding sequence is TGCAGCGTTGTGGGCAACCGGCACAGGATGAACACTGAAGCTTTCTTT. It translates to CSVVGNRHRMNTEAFF.

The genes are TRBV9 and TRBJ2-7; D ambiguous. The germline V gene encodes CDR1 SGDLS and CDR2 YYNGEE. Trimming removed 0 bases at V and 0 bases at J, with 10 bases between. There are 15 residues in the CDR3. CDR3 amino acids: CASSVDVGNSYEQYF. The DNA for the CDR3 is TGTGCCAGCAGCGTAGATGTGGGGAACTCCTACGAGCAGTACTTC.

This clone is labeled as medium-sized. CDR3 in amino acids: CSVGKGLQETQYF. In DNA form, the CDR3 reads TGCAGCGTTGGGAAAGGCCTCCAAGAGACCCAGTACTTC. The V call is TRBV29-1, the J call TRBJ2-5; D is unresolved. V was clipped by 4 bases and J by 1 base, with 10 bases between them. Germline values: CDR1 SQVTM, CDR2 ANQGSEA. This CDR3 comprises 13 residues. Full variable domain (remainder filled in from reference TRBV29-1 and TRBJ2-5): SAVISQKPSRDICQRGTSLTIQCQVDSQVTMMFWYRQQPGQSLTLIATANQGSEATYESGFVIDKFPISRPNLTFSTLTVSNMSPEDSSIYLCSVGKGLQETQYFGPGTRLLVL.

CDR3 DNA: TGTGCCAGCAGCGTCGGGGGAGAGGCTTACAATGAGCAGTTCTTC. This encodes CASSVGGEAYNEQFF. The rearrangement uses TRBV9 and TRBJ2-1; weak D call: TRBD2 (6 bases). The CDR3 contains 15 residues. The germline V gene encodes CDR1 SGDLS and CDR2 YYNGEE. The V end was cut by 2 bases, the J end by 4 bases, with 13 bases between.

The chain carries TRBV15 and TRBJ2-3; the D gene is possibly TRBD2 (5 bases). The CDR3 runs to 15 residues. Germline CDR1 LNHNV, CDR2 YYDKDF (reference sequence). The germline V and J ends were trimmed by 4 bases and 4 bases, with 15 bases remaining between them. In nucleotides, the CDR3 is TGTGCCACCAGCACCGCCCTTGAGGGTCCAGATACGCAGTATTTT. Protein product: CATSTALEGPDTQYF.

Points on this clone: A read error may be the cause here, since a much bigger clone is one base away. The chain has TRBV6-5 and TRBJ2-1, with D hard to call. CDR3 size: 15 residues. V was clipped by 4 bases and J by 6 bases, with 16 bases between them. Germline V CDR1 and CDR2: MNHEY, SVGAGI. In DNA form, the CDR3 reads TGTGCCAGCAGTTTGGATTCGAATGACGGCAATGAGCAGTTCTTC. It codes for CASSLDSNDGNEQFF.

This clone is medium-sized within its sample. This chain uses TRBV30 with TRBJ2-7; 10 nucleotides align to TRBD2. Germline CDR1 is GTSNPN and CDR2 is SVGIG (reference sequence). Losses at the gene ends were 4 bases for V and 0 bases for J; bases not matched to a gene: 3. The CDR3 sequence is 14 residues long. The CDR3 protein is CAWTLAGDSYEQYF. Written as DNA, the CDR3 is TGTGCCTGGACCCTAGCGGGGGACTCCTACGAGCAGTACTTC. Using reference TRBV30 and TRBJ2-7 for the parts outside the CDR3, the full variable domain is SQTIHQWPATLVQPVGSPLSLECTVEGTSNPNLYWYRQAAGRGLQLLFYSVGIGQISSEVPQNLSASRPQDRQFILSSKKLLLSDSGFYLCAWTLAGDSYEQYFGPGTRLTVT.

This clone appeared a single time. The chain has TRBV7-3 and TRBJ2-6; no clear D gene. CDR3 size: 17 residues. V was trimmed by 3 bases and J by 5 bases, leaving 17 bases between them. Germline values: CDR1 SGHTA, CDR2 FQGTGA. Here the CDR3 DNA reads TGTGCCAGCAGCTTGGTTGTCCCACAAAGTCGGGCCAACGTCCTGACTTTC. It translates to CASSLVVPQSRANVLTF.

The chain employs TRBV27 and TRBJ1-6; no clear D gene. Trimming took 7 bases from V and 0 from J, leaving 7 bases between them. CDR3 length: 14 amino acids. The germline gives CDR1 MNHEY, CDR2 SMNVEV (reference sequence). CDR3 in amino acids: CASTLSSYNSPLHF. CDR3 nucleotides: TGTGCCAGCACTTTGAGCTCCTATAATTCACCCCTCCACTTT.

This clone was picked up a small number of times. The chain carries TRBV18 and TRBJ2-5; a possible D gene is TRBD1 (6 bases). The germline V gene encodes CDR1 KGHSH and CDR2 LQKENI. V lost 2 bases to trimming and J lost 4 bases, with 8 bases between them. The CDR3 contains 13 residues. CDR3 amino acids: CASSPSTGETQYF. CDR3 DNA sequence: TGTGCCAGCTCACCATCGACAGGAGAGACCCAGTACTTC.

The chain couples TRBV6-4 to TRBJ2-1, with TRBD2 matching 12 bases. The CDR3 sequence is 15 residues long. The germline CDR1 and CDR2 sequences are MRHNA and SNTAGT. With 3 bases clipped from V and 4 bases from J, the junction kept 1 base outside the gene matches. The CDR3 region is CASSEGLAGYNEQFF. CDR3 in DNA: TGTGCCAGCAGTGAAGGACTAGCGGGATACAATGAGCAGTTCTTC.

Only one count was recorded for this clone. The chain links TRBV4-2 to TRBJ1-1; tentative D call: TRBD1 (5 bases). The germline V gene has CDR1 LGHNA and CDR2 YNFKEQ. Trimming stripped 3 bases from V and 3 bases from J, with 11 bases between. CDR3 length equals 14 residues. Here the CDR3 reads CASSQAGQDTEAFF. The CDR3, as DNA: TGTGCCAGCAGCCAGGCTGGACAAGACACTGAAGCTTTCTTT.

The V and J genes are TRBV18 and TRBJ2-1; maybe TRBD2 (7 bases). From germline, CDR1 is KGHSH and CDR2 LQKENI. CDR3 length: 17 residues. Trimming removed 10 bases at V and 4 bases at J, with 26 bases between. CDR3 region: CATQGSGMEGPYNEQFF. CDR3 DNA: TGTGCCACCCAGGGGAGCGGGATGGAGGGACCGTACAATGAGCAGTTCTTC.